A single sample gave rise to the 10 T cell receptor delta chains below, sequenced in a study of gamma-delta chains in newborns, infants, children. TCRdb called clones from the reads again using CATT. Counted here are some 4,000 delta-chain clones, 2.5% to 3.5% occurring once; the ten biggest clones make up approximately 12%. Sequenced material: blood. The receptors shown here come from a child who was a newborn, infant or young child, either healthy, febrile or measles-vaccinated (not recorded which).

Turning to this clone: This sequence may be a read error, since a much larger clone differs from it by one base. The same CDR3 is also encoded by other DNA sequences in this sample. V is TRDV2 and J is TRDJ3; TRDD3 agrees at 8 bases. The CDR3 runs 20 residues. Germline CDR1 GEAIGNYY, CDR2 EKD. V dropped 2 bases and J dropped 1; count of bases not matched to a gene: 12. The CDR3 DNA reads as TGTGCCTGTGACAGACTCCACTGGGGGGCGAGTTCCTGGGACACCCGACAGATGTTTTTC. It is translated as CACDRLHWGASSWDTRQMFF.

In the case of this clone: This may be a read error: a much more frequent sequence differs by one nucleotide. V is TRDV1 and J is TRDJ1; 11 bases fit TRDD3. The CDR3 has 24 residues. The germline V gene encodes CDR1 TSWWSYY and CDR2 QGS. This CDR3 is CALGEPRLGELGDKRTPATDELIF. CDR3 sequence (DNA): TGTGCTCTTGGGGAACCCCGATTAGGAGAACTGGGGGATAAGAGGACCCCGGCCACCGATGAACTCATCTTT.

This clone turned up a few times. This may arise from a read error, as a much more abundant clone is one base away. Other DNA variants within this sample encode the same CDR3. The CDR3 loop reads CACDKVLGASSWDTRQMFF. As DNA, the CDR3 is TGTGCCTGTGACAAAGTACTGGGGGCTAGCTCCTGGGATACCCGACAGATGTTTTTC. V is TRDV2 and J is TRDJ3; 8 bases line up with TRDD3. The germline CDR1 and CDR2 sequences are GEAIGNYY and EKD. The CDR3 spans 19 residues.

By share, this clone ranks as medium-sized. V is TRDV1 and J is TRDJ1; 13 bases match TRDD3. The CDR3 runs to 15 residues. Germline trimming cut 5 bases from V and 4 bases from J; bases unmatched to any gene: 4. Looked up from germline, CDR1 is TSWWSYY and CDR2 is QGS. CDR3 amino acids: CALGTLGDTFDKLIF. The CDR3 DNA sequence: TGTGCTCTTGGGACACTGGGGGATACGTTCGATAAACTCATCTTT.

With regard to this clone: This may come from a read error, since a much larger clone is one base off. Distinct nucleotide sequences in the sample also encode this CDR3. The gene calls are TRDV2 and TRDJ3; D unresolved. CDR1 is GEAIGNYY and CDR2 is EKD in the germline V gene. This CDR3 spans 17 amino acids. The V end was cut by 1 base, the J end by 0 bases, with 9 bases between. The CDR3 coding sequence is TGTGCCTGTGACACAGGGACAAGCTCCTGGGACACCCGACAGATGTTTTTC. This codes for CACDTGTSSWDTRQMFF.

This clone was seen more than once but under ten times. For this DNA, TCRdb reports the protein of a much larger clone, which diverges at residue 10, most likely from a read error; the protein presented here is translated directly from the DNA. This chain uses TRDV2 with TRDJ2; TRDD3 matches 8 bases. The CDR3 sequence is 15 residues long. Germline V gene lookup returns CDR1 GEAIGNYY and CDR2 EKD. CDR3 bases: TGTGCCTGTGACATTTTGGGGGATTTGAAAGCACAACTCTTCTTT. Translation: CACDILGDLKAQLFF.

Concerning this clone itself: The protein TCRdb lists belongs to a much larger clone and differs from this DNA's translation at residue 8, which points to a read error; the protein shown is made from the DNA. This chain connects TRDV2 to TRDJ2; 8 nucleotides line up with TRDD3. CDR1 GEAIGNYY and CDR2 EKD come from the germline V gene. V shed 7 bases and J 6 bases; nucleotides not matched to a gene: 6. The CDR3 is 13 amino acids. The CDR3: CACPYWGAAQLFF. As DNA, the CDR3 is TGTGCCTGCCCCTACTGGGGGGCAGCACAACTCTTCTTT.

Within the sample, this clone is medium-sized. The chain carries TRDV2 and TRDJ3; 9 positions agree with TRDD3. The CDR3 is 20 residues long. Germline CDR1 reads GEAIGNYY; CDR2 reads EKD. V lost 2 bases, J lost 0 bases, and 10 bases stayed unmatched. The CDR3 region has the DNA TGTGCCTGTGACAGAACTGGGGGACACGACAGCTCCTGGGACACCCGACAGATGTTTTTC. This translates into CACDRTGGHDSSWDTRQMFF.

This clone was detected a few times. This likely stems from a read error, as it lies one base from a far larger clone. Other nucleotide sequences in the sample specify the same CDR3. The chain couples TRDV2 to TRDJ3, with 12 nucleotides matching TRDD3. V trimming: 0 bases; J trimming: 1 base; junction bases outside the gene matches: 9. The CDR3 runs to 21 residues. Germline values: CDR1 GEAIGNYY, CDR2 EKD. For the CDR3, the DNA is TGTGCCTGTGACACCGTTCTGGGGGATACGGCCCAATCCTGGGACACCCGACAGATGTTTTTC. Its translation: CACDTVLGDTAQSWDTRQMFF.

This clone appeared a few times. The translation of this DNA and the TCRdb protein of a much larger clone differ at residue 5, probably owing to a read error; the protein shown here is translated from the DNA. This same CDR3 is encoded by further DNA sequences in the sample. The chain couples TRDV2 to TRDJ2, with 8 bases lining up with TRDD3. Germline-derived CDR1 and CDR2 are GEAIGNYY and EKD. Trimming removed 2 bases from V and 4 bases from J; junction bases left unmatched: 5. This CDR3 region has 15 residues. This chain's CDR3 is CACDILGDATAQLFF. The CDR3 region has the DNA TGTGCCTGTGACATCTTGGGGGATGCGACAGCACAACTCTTCTTT.